This T cell receptor beta chain was obtained from a study of blood T cell repertoires in COVID-19. On the study more broadly: Samples representing acute and convalescent COVID-19 were sourced from the United States, Italy and Spain. T cells, B-cell-depleted T cells, or PBMCs provided the cDNA or gDNA that served as material.

As processed by the authors: It was from reference gene primer amplification that nucleated cell counts were estimated. Sequenced by immunoSEQ multiplex PCR; TCRdb stores in-frame clones only, minus some. That table supplies the V and J calls and clone size; D and trimming were determined from the DNA. The profile shows about 89,000 clones, approximately 88% of them singletons. With V trimmed by 3 bases and J by 2 bases, 7 bases remained unmatched. The CDR3 contains 16 residues. The germline V gene has CDR1 SGHKS and CDR2 YYEKEE (reference sequence). The sequence was obtained from a man between 60 and 70 years old with acute or convalescent COVID-19. This chain connects TRBV5-5 to TRBJ1-2; 10 bases are shared with TRBD1. Sequencing was performed on peripheral blood. The CDR3 region has the DNA TGTGCCAGCAGCTCACGTCGACAGGGGGCGAACTATGGCTACACCTTC. Its protein product is CASSSRRQGANYGYTF.